This passage covers 20 T cell receptor beta chains from one sample sequenced in a study of CD8+CD57+ T cells in acquired aplastic anemia. Genomic DNA templated the TCR beta VDJ and CDR3 profiling. TCRdb re-derived calls from the reads in MiXCR, one entry per CDR3 protein. The sample has about 160,000 distinct CDR3 sequences; 40% to 50% are singletons. Patients chosen for sequencing had CD8+CD57+ cells that had expanded, as shown by flow cytometry. Sequencing used sorted CD4+, CD8+, or CD8+CD57+ T cells (not recorded which) from PBMCs. The receptors were sampled from a human donor with aplastic anemia.

Here the CDR3 DNA reads TGTGCCAGCAGCACAAGCGGAGGGGAGCAGTACTTC. Protein: CASSTSGGEQYF. This chain connects TRBV7-3 to TRBJ2-7, with TRBD2 as a possible D gene (6 bases). The CDR3 runs to 12 residues. Looked up from germline, CDR1 is SGHTA and CDR2 is FQGTGA. Trimming removed 5 bases at V and 7 bases at J, with 12 bases between.

The chain employs TRBV2 and TRBJ2-1; D is unresolved. Deletions cut 6 bases from V and 0 bases from J, with 12 bases between. The CDR3 is 15 amino acids. The germline gives CDR1 SNHLY, CDR2 FYNNEI. The CDR3: CASRNRLSSYNEQFF. DNA of the CDR3: TGTGCCAGCAGGAACCGTCTCAGCTCCTACAATGAGCAGTTCTTC.

With regard to this clonotype: A much larger clone lies one base from this, so it may be a read error. The final CDR3 position lacks the conserved phenylalanine or tryptophan, pointing to a likely read error. This sequence joins TRBV4-1 and TRBJ2-7, with D possibly being TRBD1 or TRBD2 (5 bases each). This CDR3 is 17 amino acids long. Trimming shortened V by 2 bases and J by 6 bases, and 23 bases separated the two germline ends. Per germline, CDR1 MGHRA and CDR2 YSYEKL. CDR3 sequence: CASSQTPGSGTGLEQYS. As DNA, the CDR3 is TGCGCCAGCAGCCAAACACCGGGTTCGGGGACCGGGCTCGAGCAGTACTCC.

This chain uses TRBV4-1 with TRBJ1-1; D remains ambiguous. The germline V gene encodes CDR1 MGHRA and CDR2 YSYEKL. CDR3 length: 17 amino acids. The V end was cut by 4 bases, the J end by 1 base, with 19 bases between. In nucleotides, the CDR3 is TGCGCCAGCAGCCCCCCCACAACGGACCCGAGGAACACTGAAGCTTTCTTT. Protein: CASSPPTTDPRNTEAFF.

V and J are TRBV10-3 and TRBJ1-1; 7 nucleotides agree with TRBD1. The CDR3 runs 12 residues. V dropped 8 bases and J dropped 7; count of bases not matched to a gene: 7. Germline CDR1 reads ENHRY; CDR2 reads SYGVKD. This chain's CDR3 is CAIRGQSIEAFF. The CDR3 DNA reads TGTGCCATCCGGGGACAGAGTATTGAAGCTTTCTTT.

This clonotype was seen ten or more times. This CDR3 is missing its conserved last phenylalanine or tryptophan, likely due to a read error. No DNA is shown, since the ends of the CDR3 on it are uncertain; the CDR3 is the one TCRdb lists. The chain employs TRBV6-4 and TRBJ1-2. The CDR3 totals 11 residues, both ends included. The germline gives CDR1 MRHNA, CDR2 SNTAGT. This CDR3 reads CASSDLRPFIS.

This clonotype was recorded at least ten times. The chain joins TRBV6-1 to TRBJ2-3; D not certain. V was cut by 6 bases and J by 2 bases, with 12 bases left in between. The germline V gene has CDR1 MNHNS and CDR2 SASEGT. The CDR3 extends over 14 amino acids. The CDR3 spells CASRNRPLTDTQYF. CDR3 sequence (DNA): TGTGCCAGCAGGAACAGACCCCTCACAGATACGCAGTATTTT.

This chain connects TRBV5-4 to TRBJ2-7; 10 nucleotides match TRBD1. The germline V gene encodes CDR1 SGHNT and CDR2 YYREEE (reference sequence). The CDR3 is 14 residues long. J lost 4 bases, V lost 1 base, and 2 bases had no gene match. The CDR3 loop reads CASSLRGQGYEQYF. CDR3 DNA: TGTGCCAGCAGCTTGAGGGGACAGGGGTACGAGCAGTACTTC.

The rearrangement links TRBV9 to TRBJ2-2; 8 bases agree with TRBD1. The CDR3 totals 16 residues. V dropped 2 bases and J dropped 1; count of bases not matched to a gene: 4. Germline V lookup: CDR1 SGDLS, CDR2 YYNGEE. CDR3 protein: CASSVTGTGNTGELFF. The CDR3 DNA sequence: TGTGCCAGCAGCGTGACCGGGACAGGGAACACCGGGGAGCTGTTTTTT.

V gene TRBV27 combines with J gene TRBJ2-7; the match to TRBD1 covers 8 bases. CDR3 length: 15 residues. The ends lost 5 bases at V and 0 bases at J; junction bases unmatched: 6. Looked up from germline, CDR1 is MNHEY and CDR2 is SMNVEV (reference sequence). The CDR3 region is CASSLDRESSYEQYF. CDR3 coding DNA: TGTGCCAGCAGTCTGGACAGGGAAAGCTCCTACGAGCAGTACTTC.

This clonotype turned up a few times. The chain uses TRBV11-2 and TRBJ2-1; 9 bases match TRBD2. The CDR3 covers 17 residues. V was clipped by 5 bases and J by 4 bases; unmatched bases: 12. Germline V CDR1 and CDR2: SGHAT, FQNNGV. The CDR3 region is CASSPTPAGGSYNEQFF. The CDR3 DNA reads TGTGCCAGCAGCCCCACCCCAGCGGGAGGTTCATACAATGAGCAGTTCTTC.

This chain connects TRBV10-2 to TRBJ1-1, with 8 bases matching TRBD1. Unmatched junction bases numbered 4, after V lost 2 bases and J lost 5 bases. The CDR3 sequence is 14 residues long. Germline V gene lookup returns CDR1 WSHSY and CDR2 SAAADI. The CDR3 region is CASSEAGGETEAFF. The CDR3 DNA reads TGCGCCAGCAGTGAGGCAGGGGGCGAGACTGAAGCTTTCTTT.

The rearrangement links TRBV25-1 to TRBJ1-2; D remains unclear. CDR1 and CDR2 (germline): MGHDK, SYGVNS. The CDR3 runs 11 residues. With 6 bases removed from V and 8 bases from J, the gap between germline ends came to 10 bases. The CDR3 DNA reads TGTGCCAGCAGCGATTGGGAGGGCTACACCTTC. This sequence encodes CASSDWEGYTF.

This chain connects TRBV7-9 to TRBJ2-7, with 10 bases lining up with TRBD2. Germline V CDR1 and CDR2: SEHNR, FQNEAQ (reference sequence). V trimming: 6 bases; J trimming: 4 bases; junction bases outside the gene matches: 9. The length of the CDR3 is 15 residues. The CDR3 region is CASSGRGSGGYEQYF. The CDR3 DNA sequence: TGTGCCAGCAGTGGCCGTGGTAGCGGGGGGTACGAGCAGTACTTC.

This clonotype was observed many times. The V call is TRBV7-9, the J call TRBJ2-3, with D maybe TRBD2 (5 bases). From germline, CDR1 is SEHNR and CDR2 FQNEAQ (reference sequence). V was shortened by 1 base and J by 4 bases, with 6 bases between the two germline ends. This CDR3 region has 13 residues. In DNA form, the CDR3 reads TGTGCCAGCAGCTTAGTCGGGGCAGATACGCAGTATTTT. This translates into CASSLVGADTQYF.

This clonotype was detected ten times or more. The chain couples TRBV10-3 to TRBJ1-1; D is unresolved. This CDR3 has 12 residues. CDR1 and CDR2 (germline): ENHRY, SYGVKD. V gave up 3 bases and J gave up 2 bases, with 4 bases separating them. The CDR3 DNA follows: TGTGCCATCAGTGAAGATAACACTGAAGCTTTCTTT. It translates to CAISEDNTEAFF.

The table lists this clonotype with a count of one. This likely comes from a read error, as the CDR3 has no conserved phenylalanine or tryptophan at its end. This chain connects TRBV2 to TRBJ2-5; TRBD2 matches at 10 bases. The CDR3 length is 16 residues. Germline CDR1 reads SNHLY; CDR2 reads FYNNEI. The J segment lost 4 bases and the V segment lost 7 bases, leaving 12 bases of the junction unmatched. For the CDR3, the DNA is TGTGCCAGCACTAAGGAAAGCGGGGGGGCCACAGAGACCCAGTACCTC. Translation gives CASTKESGGATETQYL.

Of note for this clonotype: At one end the junction does not follow the germline gene, possibly because of a read error. V gene TRBV12-5 combines with J gene TRBJ2-7; D is ambiguous. This CDR3 is 8 amino acids long. Germline V gene data show CDR1 as LGHNT and CDR2 as FRNRAP. Here the CDR3 reads CASGLVLF. CDR3 nucleotides: TGTGCTAGTGGTTTGGTACTGTTC.

As for this clonotype: Being one base from a much bigger clone, this may be a read error. Lacking the conserved final phenylalanine or tryptophan, this CDR3 likely reflects a read error. V is TRBV11-1 and J is TRBJ1-5, with TRBD1 matching over 7 bases. J lost 3 bases, V lost 2 bases, and 4 bases had no gene match. This CDR3 region has 15 residues. Looked up from germline, CDR1 is SGHAT and CDR2 is FQDESV (reference sequence). This CDR3 reads CASSLTRGSNQPQHL. Here the CDR3 DNA reads TGTGCCAGCAGCTTAACCAGGGGGTCCAATCAGCCCCAGCATCTT.

This clonotype has a count of ten or more. J is TRBJ1-5 and V is TRBV6-1; D not certain. The CDR3 sequence is 14 residues long. CDR1 MNHNS and CDR2 SASEGT come from the germline V gene. V lost 9 bases and J 2 bases, leaving 14 bases between the germline ends. CDR3 in DNA: TGTGCCAGTCTGGCGCGATCGGGCAATCAGCCCCAGCATTTT. Its translation: CASLARSGNQPQHF.